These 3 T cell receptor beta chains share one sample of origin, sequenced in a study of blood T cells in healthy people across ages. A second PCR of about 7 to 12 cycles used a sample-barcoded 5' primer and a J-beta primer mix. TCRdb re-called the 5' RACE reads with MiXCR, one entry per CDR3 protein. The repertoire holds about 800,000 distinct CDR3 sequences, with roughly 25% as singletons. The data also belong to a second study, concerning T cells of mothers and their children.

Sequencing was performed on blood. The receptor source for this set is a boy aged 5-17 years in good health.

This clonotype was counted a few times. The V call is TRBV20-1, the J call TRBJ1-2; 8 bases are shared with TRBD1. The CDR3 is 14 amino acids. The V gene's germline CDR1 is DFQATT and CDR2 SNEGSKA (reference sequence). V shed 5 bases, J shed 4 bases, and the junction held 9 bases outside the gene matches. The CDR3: CSAHHGQGLYGYTF. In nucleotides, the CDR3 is TGCAGTGCTCACCACGGACAGGGCCTCTATGGCTACACCTTC.

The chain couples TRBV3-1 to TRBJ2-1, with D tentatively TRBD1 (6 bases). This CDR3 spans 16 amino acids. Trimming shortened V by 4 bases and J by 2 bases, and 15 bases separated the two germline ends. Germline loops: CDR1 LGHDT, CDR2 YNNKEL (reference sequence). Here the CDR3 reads CASSPASRTAYNEQFF. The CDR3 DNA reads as TGTGCCAGCAGCCCGGCAAGTAGGACAGCCTACAATGAGCAGTTCTTC.

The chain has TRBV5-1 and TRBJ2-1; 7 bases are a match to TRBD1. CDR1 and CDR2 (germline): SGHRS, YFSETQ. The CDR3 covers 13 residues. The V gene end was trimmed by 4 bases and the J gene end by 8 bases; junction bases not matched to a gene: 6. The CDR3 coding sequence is TGCGCCAGCAGCATCGAGGGGGCGTATGAGCAGTTCTTC. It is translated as CASSIEGAYEQFF. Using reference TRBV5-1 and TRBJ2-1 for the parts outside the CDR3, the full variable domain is KAGVTQTPRYLIKTRGQQVTLSCSPISGHRSVSWYQQTPGQGLQFLFEYFSETQRNKGNFPGRFSGRQFSNSRSEMNVSTLELGDSALYLCASSIEGAYEQFFGPGTRLTVL.